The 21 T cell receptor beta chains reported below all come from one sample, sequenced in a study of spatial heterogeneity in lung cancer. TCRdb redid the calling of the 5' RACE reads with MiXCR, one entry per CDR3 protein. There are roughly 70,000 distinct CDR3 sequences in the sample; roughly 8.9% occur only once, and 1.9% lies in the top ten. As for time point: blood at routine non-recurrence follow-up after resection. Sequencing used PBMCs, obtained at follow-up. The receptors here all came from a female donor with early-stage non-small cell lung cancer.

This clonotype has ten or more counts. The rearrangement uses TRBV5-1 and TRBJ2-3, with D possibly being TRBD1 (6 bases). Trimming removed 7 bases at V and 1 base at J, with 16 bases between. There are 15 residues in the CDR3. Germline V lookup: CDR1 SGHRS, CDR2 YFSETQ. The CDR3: CASYLGALGTDTQYF. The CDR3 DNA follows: TGCGCCAGCTATTTGGGGGCCCTGGGCACAGATACGCAGTATTTT.

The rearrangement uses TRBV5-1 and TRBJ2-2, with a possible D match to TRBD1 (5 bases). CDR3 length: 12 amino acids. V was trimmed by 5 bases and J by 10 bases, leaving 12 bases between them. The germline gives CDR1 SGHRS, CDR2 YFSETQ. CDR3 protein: CASRGGHAELFF. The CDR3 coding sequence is TGCGCCAGCAGGGGTGGACATGCGGAGCTGTTTTTT.

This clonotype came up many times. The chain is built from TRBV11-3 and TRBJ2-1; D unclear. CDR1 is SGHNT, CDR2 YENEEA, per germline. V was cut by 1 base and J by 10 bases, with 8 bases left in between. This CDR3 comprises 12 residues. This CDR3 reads CASSLARGEQFF. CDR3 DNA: TGTGCCAGCAGCTTAGCCCGTGGGGAGCAGTTCTTC.

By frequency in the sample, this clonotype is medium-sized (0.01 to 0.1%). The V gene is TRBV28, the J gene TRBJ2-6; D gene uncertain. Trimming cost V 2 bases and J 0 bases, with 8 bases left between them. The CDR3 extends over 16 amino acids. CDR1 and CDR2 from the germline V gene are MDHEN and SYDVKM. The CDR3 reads CASSLPVGSGANVLTF. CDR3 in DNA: TGTGCCAGCAGTTTACCAGTGGGCTCTGGGGCCAACGTCCTGACTTTC.

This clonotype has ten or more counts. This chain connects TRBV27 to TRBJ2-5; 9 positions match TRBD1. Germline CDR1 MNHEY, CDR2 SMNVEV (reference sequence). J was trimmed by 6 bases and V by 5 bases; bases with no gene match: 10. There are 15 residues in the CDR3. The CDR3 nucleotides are TGTGCCAGCAGTACCCCGGGACAGGGAGGAAAGACCCAGTACTTC. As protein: CASSTPGQGGKTQYF.

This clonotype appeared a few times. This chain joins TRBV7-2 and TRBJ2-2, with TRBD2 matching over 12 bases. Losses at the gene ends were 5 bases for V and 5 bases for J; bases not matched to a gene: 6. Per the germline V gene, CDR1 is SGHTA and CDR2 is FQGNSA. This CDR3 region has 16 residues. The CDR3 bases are TGTGCCAGCAGCGGACGGACTAGCGGGGAAACCGGGGAGCTGTTTTTT. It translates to CASSGRTSGETGELFF.

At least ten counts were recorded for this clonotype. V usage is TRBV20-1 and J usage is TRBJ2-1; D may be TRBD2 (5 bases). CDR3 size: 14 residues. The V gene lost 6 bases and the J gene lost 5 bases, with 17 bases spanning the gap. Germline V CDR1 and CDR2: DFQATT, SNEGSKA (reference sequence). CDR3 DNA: TGCAGTGCCCCCCGAGTAGCGAGCAACAATGAGCAGTTCTTC. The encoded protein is CSAPRVASNNEQFF.

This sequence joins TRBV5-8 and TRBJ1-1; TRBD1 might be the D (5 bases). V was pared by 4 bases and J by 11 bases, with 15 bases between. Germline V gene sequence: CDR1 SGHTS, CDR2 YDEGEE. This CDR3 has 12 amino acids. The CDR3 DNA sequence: TGTGCCAGCAGCCTTTCCACCGCAGGGGCTTTCTTT. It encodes CASSLSTAGAFF.

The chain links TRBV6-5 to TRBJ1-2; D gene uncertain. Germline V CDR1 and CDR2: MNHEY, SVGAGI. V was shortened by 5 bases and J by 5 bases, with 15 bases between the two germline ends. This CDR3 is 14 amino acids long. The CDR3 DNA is TGTGCCAGCAGTCGCCAGGTGGCAGGATATGGCTACACCTTC. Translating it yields CASSRQVAGYGYTF.

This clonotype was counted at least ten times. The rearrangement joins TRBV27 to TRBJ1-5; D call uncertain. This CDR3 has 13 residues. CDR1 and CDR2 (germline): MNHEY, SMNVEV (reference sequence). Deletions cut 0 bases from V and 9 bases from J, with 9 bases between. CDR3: CASSLSLVGPQHF. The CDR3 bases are TGTGCCAGCAGTTTATCTTTGGTGGGGCCCCAGCATTTT.

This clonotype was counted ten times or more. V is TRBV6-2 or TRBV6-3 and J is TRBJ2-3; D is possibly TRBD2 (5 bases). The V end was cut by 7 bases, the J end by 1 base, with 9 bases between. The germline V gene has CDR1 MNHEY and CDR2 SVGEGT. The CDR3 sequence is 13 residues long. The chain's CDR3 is CASKGSGTDTQYF. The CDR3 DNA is TGTGCCAGCAAGGGTAGCGGCACAGATACGCAGTATTTT.

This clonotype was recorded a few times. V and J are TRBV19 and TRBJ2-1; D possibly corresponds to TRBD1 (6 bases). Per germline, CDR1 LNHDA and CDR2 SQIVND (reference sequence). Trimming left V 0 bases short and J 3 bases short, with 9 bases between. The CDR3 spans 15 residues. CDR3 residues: CASSIEAGVYNEQFF. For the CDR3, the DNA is TGTGCCAGTAGTATAGAAGCAGGGGTCTACAATGAGCAGTTCTTC.

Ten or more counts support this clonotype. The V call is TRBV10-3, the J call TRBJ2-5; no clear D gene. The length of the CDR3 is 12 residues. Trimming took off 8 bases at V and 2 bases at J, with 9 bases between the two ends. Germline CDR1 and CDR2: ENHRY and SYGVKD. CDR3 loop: CAIAIEQETQYF. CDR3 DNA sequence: TGTGCCATCGCCATAGAACAAGAGACCCAGTACTTC.

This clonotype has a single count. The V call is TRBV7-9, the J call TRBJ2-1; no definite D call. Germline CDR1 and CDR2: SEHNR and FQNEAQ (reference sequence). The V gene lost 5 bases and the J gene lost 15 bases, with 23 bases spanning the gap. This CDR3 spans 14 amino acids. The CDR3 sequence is CASSINDPGVSPFF. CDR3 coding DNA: TGTGCCAGCAGCATCAATGATCCCGGAGTTTCGCCGTTCTTC.

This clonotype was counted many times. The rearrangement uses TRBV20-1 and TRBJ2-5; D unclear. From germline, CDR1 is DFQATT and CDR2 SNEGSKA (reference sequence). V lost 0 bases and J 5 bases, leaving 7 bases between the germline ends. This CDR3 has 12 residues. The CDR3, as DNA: TGCAGTGCTAGAGATCAAACGGAGACCCAGTACTTC. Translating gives CSARDQTETQYF.

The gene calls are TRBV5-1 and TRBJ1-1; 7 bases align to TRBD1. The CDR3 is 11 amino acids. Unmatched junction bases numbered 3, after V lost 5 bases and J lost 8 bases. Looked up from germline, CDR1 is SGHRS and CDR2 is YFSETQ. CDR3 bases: TGCGCCAGCAGTATGACAGGGGAAGCTTTCTTT. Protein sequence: CASSMTGEAFF.

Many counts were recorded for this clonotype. The CDR3 loop reads CASSLASGGSDTQYF. CDR3 DNA: TGTGCCAGCAGCTTGGCGTCAGGGGGGTCAGATACGCAGTATTTT. The chain combines TRBV5-4 with TRBJ2-3; D may be TRBD1 (7 bases). Trimming took 0 bases from V and 4 from J, leaving 12 bases between them. Looked up from germline, CDR1 is SGHNT and CDR2 is YYREEE (reference sequence). The CDR3 extends over 15 amino acids. Drawing the rest from reference TRBV5-4 and TRBJ2-3, the complete variable domain is ETGVTQSPTHLIKTRGQQVTLRCSSQSGHNTVSWYQQALGQGPQFIFQYYREEENGRGNFPPRFSGLQFPNYSSELNVNALELDDSALYLCASSLASGGSDTQYFGPGTRLTVL.

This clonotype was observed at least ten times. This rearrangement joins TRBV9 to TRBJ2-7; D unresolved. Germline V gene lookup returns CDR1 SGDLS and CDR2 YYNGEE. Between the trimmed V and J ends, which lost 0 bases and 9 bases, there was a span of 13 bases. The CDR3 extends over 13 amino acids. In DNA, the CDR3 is TGTGCCAGCAGCGTAGGGGCATACGCCAGGCAGTACTTC. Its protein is CASSVGAYARQYF.

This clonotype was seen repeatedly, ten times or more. CDR3 loop: CASSDVAGFSNEQFF. The CDR3 DNA sequence: TGTGCCAGCAGTGACGTAGCGGGATTTTCAAATGAGCAGTTCTTC. This sequence joins TRBV6-4 and TRBJ2-1, with 8 bases aligning to TRBD2. Germline V gene lookup returns CDR1 MRHNA and CDR2 SNTAGT. The CDR3 sequence is 15 residues long. V lost 2 bases, J lost 7 bases, and 7 bases stayed unmatched.

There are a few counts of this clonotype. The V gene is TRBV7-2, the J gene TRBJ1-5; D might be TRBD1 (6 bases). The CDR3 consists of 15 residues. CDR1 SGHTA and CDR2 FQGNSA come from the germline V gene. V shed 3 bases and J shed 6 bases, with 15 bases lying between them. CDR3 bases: TGTGCCAGCAGCTTTCAACAGGGTGGCGGTCAGCCCCAGCATTTT. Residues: CASSFQQGGGQPQHF.

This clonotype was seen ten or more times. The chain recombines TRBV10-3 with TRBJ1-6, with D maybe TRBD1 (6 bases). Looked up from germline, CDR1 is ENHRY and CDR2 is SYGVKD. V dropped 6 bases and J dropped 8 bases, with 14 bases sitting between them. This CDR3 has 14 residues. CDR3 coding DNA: TGTGCCATCAGGAGCGGGGGGCCGGATTCACCCCTCCACTTT. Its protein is CAIRSGGPDSPLHF.